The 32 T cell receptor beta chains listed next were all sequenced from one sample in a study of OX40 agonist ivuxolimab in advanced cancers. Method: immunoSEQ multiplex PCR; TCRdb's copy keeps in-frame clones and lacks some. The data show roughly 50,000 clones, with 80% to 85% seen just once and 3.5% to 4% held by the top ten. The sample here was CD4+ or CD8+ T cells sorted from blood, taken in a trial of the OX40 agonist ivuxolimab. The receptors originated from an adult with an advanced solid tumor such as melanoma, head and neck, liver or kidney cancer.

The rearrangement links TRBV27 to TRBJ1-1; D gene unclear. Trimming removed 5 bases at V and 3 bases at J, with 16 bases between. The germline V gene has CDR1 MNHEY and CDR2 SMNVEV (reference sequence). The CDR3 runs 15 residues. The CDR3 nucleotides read TGTGCCAGCAGTCCCGCGTGGGGAGAGTACACTGAAGCTTTCTTT. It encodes CASSPAWGEYTEAFF.

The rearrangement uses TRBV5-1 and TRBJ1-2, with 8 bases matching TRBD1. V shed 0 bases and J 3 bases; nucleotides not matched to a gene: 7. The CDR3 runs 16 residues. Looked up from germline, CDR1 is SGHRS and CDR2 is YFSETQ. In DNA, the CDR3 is TGCGCCAGCAGCTTGGGCAGGGGGCAAGGGGACTATGGCTACACCTTC. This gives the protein CASSLGRGQGDYGYTF.

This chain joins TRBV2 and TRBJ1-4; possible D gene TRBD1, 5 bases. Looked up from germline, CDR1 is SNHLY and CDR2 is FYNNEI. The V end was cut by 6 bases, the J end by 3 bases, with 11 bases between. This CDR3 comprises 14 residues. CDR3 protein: CASRDGGSNEKLFF. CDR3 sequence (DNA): TGTGCCAGCAGAGACGGGGGGTCTAATGAAAAACTGTTTTTT.

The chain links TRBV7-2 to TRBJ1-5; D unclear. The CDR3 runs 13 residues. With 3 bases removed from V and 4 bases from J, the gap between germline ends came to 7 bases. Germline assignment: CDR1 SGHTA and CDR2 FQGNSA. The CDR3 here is CASSLVGNQPQHF. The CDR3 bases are TGTGCCAGCAGCTTGGTAGGGAATCAGCCCCAGCATTTT.

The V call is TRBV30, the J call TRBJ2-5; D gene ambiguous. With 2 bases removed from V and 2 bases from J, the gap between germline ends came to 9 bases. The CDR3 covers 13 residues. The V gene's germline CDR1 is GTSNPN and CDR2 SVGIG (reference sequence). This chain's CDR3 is CAWSRSPQETQYF. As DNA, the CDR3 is TGTGCCTGGAGTCGGAGCCCGCAAGAGACCCAGTACTTC.

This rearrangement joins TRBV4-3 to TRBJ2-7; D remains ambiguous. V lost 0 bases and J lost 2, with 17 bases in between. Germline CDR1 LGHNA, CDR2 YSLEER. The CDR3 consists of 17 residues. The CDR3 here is CASSQDYPNTTPYEQYF. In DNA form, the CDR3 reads TGCGCCAGCAGCCAAGATTATCCCAACACGACCCCCTACGAGCAGTACTTC.

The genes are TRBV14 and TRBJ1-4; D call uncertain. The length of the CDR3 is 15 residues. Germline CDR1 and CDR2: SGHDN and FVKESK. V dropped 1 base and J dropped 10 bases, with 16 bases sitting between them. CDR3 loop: CASSQVPGDRGKLFF. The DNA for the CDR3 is TGTGCCAGCAGCCAAGTACCGGGAGATAGAGGAAAACTGTTTTTT.

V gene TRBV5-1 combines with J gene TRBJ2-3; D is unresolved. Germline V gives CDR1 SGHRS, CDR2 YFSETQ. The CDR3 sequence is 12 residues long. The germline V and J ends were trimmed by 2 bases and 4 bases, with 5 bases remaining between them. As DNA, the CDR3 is TGCGCCAGCAGCTTTAGTGCAGATACGCAGTATTTT. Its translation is CASSFSADTQYF. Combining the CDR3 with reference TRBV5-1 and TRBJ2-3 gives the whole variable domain KAGVTQTPRYLIKTRGQQVTLSCSPISGHRSVSWYQQTPGQGLQFLFEYFSETQRNKGNFPGRFSGRQFSNSRSEMNVSTLELGDSALYLCASSFSADTQYFGPGTRLTVL.

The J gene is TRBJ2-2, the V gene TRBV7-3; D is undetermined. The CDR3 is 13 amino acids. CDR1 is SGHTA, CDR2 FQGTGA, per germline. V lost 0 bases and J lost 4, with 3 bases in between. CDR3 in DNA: TGTGCCAGCAGCTTAACATCCACCGGGGAGCTGTTTTTT. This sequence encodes CASSLTSTGELFF.

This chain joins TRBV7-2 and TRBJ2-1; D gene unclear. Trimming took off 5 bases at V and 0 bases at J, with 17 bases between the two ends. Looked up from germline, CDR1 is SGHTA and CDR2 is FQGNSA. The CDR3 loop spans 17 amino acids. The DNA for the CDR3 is TGTGCCAGCAGCCTTTCCCCCACCAGGAGCTCCTACAATGAGCAGTTCTTC. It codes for CASSLSPTRSSYNEQFF.

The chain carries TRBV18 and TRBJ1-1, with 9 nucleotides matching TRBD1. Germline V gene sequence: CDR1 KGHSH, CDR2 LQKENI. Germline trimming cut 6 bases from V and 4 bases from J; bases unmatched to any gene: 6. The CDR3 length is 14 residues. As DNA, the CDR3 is TGTGCCAGCTCCCAGGGACAGGGTGGCACTGAAGCTTTCTTT. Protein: CASSQGQGGTEAFF.

The CDR3 spells CASSLGDRSWRETQYF. The CDR3 region has the DNA TGTGCCAGCAGCTTAGGAGACAGGTCATGGAGGGAGACCCAGTACTTC. The V and J genes are TRBV7-9 and TRBJ2-5, with D perhaps TRBD1 (6 bases). Germline V gene lookup returns CDR1 SEHNR and CDR2 FQNEAQ (reference sequence). V was cut by 1 base and J by 5 bases, with 17 bases left in between. The CDR3 loop spans 16 amino acids.

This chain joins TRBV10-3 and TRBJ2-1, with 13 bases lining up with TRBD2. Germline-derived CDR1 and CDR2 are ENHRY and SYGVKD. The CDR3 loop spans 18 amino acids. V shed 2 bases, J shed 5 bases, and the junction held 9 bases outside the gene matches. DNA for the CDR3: TGTGCCATCAGTGAGACCCCCCTGACTAGCGGGGGGAACAATGAGCAGTTCTTC. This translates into CAISETPLTSGGNNEQFF.

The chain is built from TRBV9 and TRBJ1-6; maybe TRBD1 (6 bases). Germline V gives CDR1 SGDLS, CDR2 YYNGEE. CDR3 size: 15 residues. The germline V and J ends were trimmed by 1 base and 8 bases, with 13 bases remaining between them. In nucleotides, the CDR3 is TGTGCCAGCAGCGTACAGACAGGTAGCGATTCACCCCTCCACTTT. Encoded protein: CASSVQTGSDSPLHF.

CDR3 sequence reads: CASSIGGPYTEAFF. For the CDR3, the DNA is TGTGCCAGTAGTATAGGTGGACCCTACACTGAAGCTTTCTTT. The chain has TRBV19 and TRBJ1-1; D gene ambiguous. Trimming pared 1 base from V and 3 bases from J, leaving 9 bases between. Germline V CDR1 and CDR2: LNHDA, SQIVND (reference sequence). The CDR3 covers 14 residues. The whole variable domain, remainder taken from reference TRBV19 and TRBJ1-1, is DGGITQSPKYLFRKEGQNVTLSCEQNLNHDAMYWYRQDPGQGLRLIYYSQIVNDFQKGDIAEGYSVSREKKESFPLTVTSAQKNPTAFYLCASSIGGPYTEAFFGQGTRLTVV.

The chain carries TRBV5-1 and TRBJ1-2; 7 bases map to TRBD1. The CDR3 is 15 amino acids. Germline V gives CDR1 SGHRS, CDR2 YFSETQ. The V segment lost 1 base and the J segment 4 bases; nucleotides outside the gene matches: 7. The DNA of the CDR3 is TGCGCCAGCAGCTTGACAGGGGCGACTTCCTATGGCTACACCTTC. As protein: CASSLTGATSYGYTF.

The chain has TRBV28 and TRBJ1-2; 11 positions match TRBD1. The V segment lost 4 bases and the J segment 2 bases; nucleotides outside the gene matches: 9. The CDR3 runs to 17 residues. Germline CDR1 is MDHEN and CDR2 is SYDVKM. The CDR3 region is CASSSIGQGAPNYGYTF. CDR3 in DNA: TGTGCCAGCAGTTCAATTGGACAGGGGGCGCCAAACTATGGCTACACCTTC.

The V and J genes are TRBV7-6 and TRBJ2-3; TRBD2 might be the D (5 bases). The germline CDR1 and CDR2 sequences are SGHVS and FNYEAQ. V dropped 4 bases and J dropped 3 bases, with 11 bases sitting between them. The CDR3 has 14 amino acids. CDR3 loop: CASSWRGITDTQYF. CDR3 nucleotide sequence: TGTGCCAGCAGCTGGAGAGGGATAACAGATACGCAGTATTTT.

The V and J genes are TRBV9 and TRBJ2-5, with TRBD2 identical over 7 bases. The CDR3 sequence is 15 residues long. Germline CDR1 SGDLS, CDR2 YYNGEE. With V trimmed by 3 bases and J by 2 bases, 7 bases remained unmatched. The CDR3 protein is CASSAGGGLQETQYF. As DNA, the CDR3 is TGTGCCAGCAGCGCGGGGGGAGGCCTTCAAGAGACCCAGTACTTC. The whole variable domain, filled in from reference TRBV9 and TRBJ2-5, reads DSGVTQTPKHLITATGQRVTLRCSPRSGDLSVYWYQQSLDQGLQFLIQYYNGEERAKGNILERFSAQQFPDLHSELNLSSLELGDSALYFCASSAGGGLQETQYFGPGTRLLVL.

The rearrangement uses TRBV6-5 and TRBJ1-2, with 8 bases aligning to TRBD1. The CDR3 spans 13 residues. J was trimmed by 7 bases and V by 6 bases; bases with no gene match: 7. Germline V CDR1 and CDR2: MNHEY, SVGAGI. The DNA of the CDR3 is TGTGCCAGCAGCTCCGGGACAGGTGGTGGCTACACCTTC. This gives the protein CASSSGTGGGYTF.

CDR3 sequence: CASGGFGELFF. CDR3 bases: TGTGCCAGCGGGGGTTTCGGGGAGCTGTTTTTT. The chain recombines TRBV7-9 with TRBJ2-2, with D perhaps matching TRBD1 or TRBD2 (5 bases each). Germline CDR1 and CDR2: SEHNR and FQNEAQ (reference sequence). With 8 bases removed from V and 7 bases from J, the gap between germline ends came to 8 bases. The CDR3 is made up of 11 amino acids.

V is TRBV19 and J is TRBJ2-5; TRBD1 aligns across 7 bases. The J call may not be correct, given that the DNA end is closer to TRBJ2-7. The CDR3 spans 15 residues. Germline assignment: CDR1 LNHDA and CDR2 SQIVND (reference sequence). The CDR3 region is CASSIRGGSSYEQYF. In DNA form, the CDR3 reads TGTGCCAGTAGTATAAGAGGGGGCAGCTCCTACGAGCAGTACTTC.

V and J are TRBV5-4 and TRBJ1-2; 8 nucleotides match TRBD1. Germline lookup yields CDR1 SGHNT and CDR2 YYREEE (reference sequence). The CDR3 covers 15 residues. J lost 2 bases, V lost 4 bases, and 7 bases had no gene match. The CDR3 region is CASSPGQGSNYGYTF. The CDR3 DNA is TGTGCCAGCAGCCCCGGACAGGGATCGAACTATGGCTACACCTTC.

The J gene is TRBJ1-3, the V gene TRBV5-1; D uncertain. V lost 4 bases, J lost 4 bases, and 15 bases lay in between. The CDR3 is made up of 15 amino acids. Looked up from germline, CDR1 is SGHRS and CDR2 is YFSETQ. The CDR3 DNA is TGCGCCAGCAGCGTCGGGCATCAACTGGGAAACACCATATATTTT. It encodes CASSVGHQLGNTIYF.

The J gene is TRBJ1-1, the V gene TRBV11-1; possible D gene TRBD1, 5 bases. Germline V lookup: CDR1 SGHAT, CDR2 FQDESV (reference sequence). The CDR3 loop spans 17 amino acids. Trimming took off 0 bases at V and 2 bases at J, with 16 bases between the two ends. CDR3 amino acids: CASSLAGDGGGNTEAFF. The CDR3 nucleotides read TGTGCCAGCAGCTTAGCGGGAGACGGTGGGGGAAACACTGAAGCTTTCTTT. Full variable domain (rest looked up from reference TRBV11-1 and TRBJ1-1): EAEVAQSPRYKITEKSQAVAFWCDPISGHATLYWYRQILGQGPELLVQFQDESVVDDSQLPKDRFSAERLKGVDSTLKIQPAELGDSAMYLCASSLAGDGGGNTEAFFGQGTRLTVV.

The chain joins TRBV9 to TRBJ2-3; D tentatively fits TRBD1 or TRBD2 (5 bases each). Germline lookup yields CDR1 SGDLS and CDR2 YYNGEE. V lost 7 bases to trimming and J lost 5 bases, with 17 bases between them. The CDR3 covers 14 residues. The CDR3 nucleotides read TGTGCCAGCTCCCATAGGGACCCAAAAGATACGCAGTATTTT. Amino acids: CASSHRDPKDTQYF.

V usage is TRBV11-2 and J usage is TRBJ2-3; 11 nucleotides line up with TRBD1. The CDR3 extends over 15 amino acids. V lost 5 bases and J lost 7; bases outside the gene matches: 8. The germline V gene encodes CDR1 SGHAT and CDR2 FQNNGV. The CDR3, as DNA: TGTGCCAGCAGCCCCGGGACAGGGGGGACTCATACGCAGTATTTT. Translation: CASSPGTGGTHTQYF.

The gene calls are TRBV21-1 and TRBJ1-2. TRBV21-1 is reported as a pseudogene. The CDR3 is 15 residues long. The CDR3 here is CASSKKTPAYYGYTF. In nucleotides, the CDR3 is TGTGCCAGCAGCAAAAAAACACCAGCCTACTATGGCTACACCTTC.

The CDR3 nucleotides read TGTGCCAGCAGCTCCCTGAAGTACCAAGAGACCCAGTACTTC. The encoded protein is CASSSLKYQETQYF. The chain combines TRBV11-2 with TRBJ2-5; no firm D call. Trimming removed 4 bases from V and 0 bases from J, with 9 bases in between. Germline V gene lookup returns CDR1 SGHAT and CDR2 FQNNGV. There are 14 residues in the CDR3.

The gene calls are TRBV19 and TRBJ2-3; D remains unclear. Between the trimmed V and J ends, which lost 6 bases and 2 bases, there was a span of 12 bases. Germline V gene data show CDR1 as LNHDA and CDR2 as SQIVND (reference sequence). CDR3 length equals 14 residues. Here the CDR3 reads CASRDGPATDTQYF. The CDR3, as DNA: TGTGCCAGTAGGGACGGTCCCGCCACAGATACGCAGTATTTT.

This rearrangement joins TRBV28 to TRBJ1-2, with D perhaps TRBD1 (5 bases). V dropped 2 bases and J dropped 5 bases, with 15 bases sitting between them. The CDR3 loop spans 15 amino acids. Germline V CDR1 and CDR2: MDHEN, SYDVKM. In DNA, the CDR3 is TGTGCCAGCAGTTTAGACTGGGGCGGGAGATATGGCTACACCTTC. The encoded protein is CASSLDWGGRYGYTF.

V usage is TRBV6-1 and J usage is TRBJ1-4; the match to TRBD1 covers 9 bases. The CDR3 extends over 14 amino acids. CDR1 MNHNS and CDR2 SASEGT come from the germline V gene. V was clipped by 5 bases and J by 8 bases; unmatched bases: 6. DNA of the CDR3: TGTGCCAGCAGTCGGGACAGGGTTGGGGAAAAACTGTTTTTT. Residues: CASSRDRVGEKLFF.